Listed below are T cell receptor beta chains from one sample, sequenced in a study of blood T cell repertoires in COVID-19. Libraries were prepared by immunoSEQ multiplex PCR; TCRdb keeps only in-frame clonotypes and omits some of them. The profile shows 150,000 to 200,000 clones, about four fifths of them singletons. What was sequenced was PBMCs or T cells enriched from blood (not recorded which). Receptors originate from a woman aged 30 to 39 who had been exposed to COVID-19. CDR3s include the opening cysteine and the closing phenylalanine or tryptophan. D genes are given only for firm matches. Size tells how often a clone was seen (once, few, many) or the class of an expanded clone, and some rows leave it out.

v_gene	d_gene	abundance	j_gene	CDR3nt	CDR3aa
TRBV4-3	-	once	TRBJ1-2	TGCGCCAGCAGCCAAGATACAGGAAGATCCCCCACCTTC	CASSQDTGRSPTF
TRBV19	TRBD1	-	TRBJ1-5	TGTGCCTCCAACAATCCGGGACAGGGCGGCAATCAGCCCCAGCATTTT	CASNNPGQGGNQPQHF
TRBV4-3	-	once	TRBJ2-7	TGCGCCAGCAGCCAACGGACAGACGATGACTACGAGCAGTACTTC	CASSQRTDDDYEQYF
TRBV11-2	TRBD2	-	TRBJ2-7	TGTGCCAGCAGCTCTAAGCGGGGGGTCGACTACGAGCAGTACTTC	CASSSKRGVDYEQYF
TRBV19	-	-	TRBJ2-7	TGTGCCAGTAGTGCGGCGGACACCTACGAGCAGTACTTC	CASSAADTYEQYF
TRBV2	-	-	TRBJ2-2	TGTGCCAGCAGTGAAACGCTGACACACACCGGGGAGCTGTTTTTT	CASSETLTHTGELFF
TRBV20-1	-	-	TRBJ1-1	TGCAGAGCGGGGGGCGCTGAAGCTTTCTTT	CRAGGAEAFF
TRBV11-2	TRBD1	-	TRBJ1-1	TGTGCCAGCAGCATCGGACAGGGGTTCGCTGAAGCTTTCTTT	CASSIGQGFAEAFF
TRBV5-1	-	-	TRBJ1-3	TGCGCCAGCAGCTCAACGGAGCCTCGTGGAAACACCATATATTTT	CASSSTEPRGNTIYF
TRBV3-1/TRBV3-2	-	-	TRBJ2-5	TGTGCCACAAACCTGATGGGGGGCCAAGAGACCCAGTACTTC	CATNLMGGQETQYF
TRBV23-1	-	-	TRBJ2-1	TGCGCCAGCAGATACACTGGGGGCGTCTCAACGGGGCTAGCGGTAACATCCTACAATGAGCAGTTCTTC	CASRYTGGVSTGLAVTSYNEQFF
TRBV12-3/TRBV12-4	-	-	TRBJ1-2	TGTGCCAGCAGTTTTGGGAGGGAAGGAGGCTACACCTTC	CASSFGREGGYTF
TRBV7-9	-	-	TRBJ1-2	TGTGCCAGCAGCTTACAAAGCCAATCCGGGACTCCGGTTGGCTACACCTTC	CASSLQSQSGTPVGYTF
TRBV12-5	TRBD1	-	TRBJ2-3	TGTGCTAGTGGCCCTAACAGGGGATGGGACACAAATACGCAGTATTTT	CASGPNRGWDTNTQYF
TRBV12-5	-	-	TRBJ2-7	TGTGCTAGTGGGCAGGGGATCAACGAGCAGTACTTC	CASGQGINEQYF
TRBV3-1/TRBV3-2	-	-	TRBJ2-2	TGTGCCAGCAGCCTCATCAGGTCCACCGGGGAGCTGTTTTTT	CASSLIRSTGELFF
TRBV5-1	TRBD2	few	TRBJ2-1	TGCGCCAGCAGCTCAAGCGGGGCCTCCAACAATGAGCAGTTCTTC	CASSSSGASNNEQFF
TRBV4-1	TRBD2	once	TRBJ2-3	TGCGCCAGCAGCCACTGGACTAGCGGGGCTGGTGGGACAGATACGCAGTATTTT	CASSHWTSGAGGTDTQYF
TRBV5-6	-	-	TRBJ1-5	TGTGCCAGCAGCTTGGCAGGAGGGGGCAATCAGCCCCAGCATTTT	CASSLAGGGNQPQHF
TRBV18	TRBD1	-	TRBJ2-7	TGTGCCAGCTCAGACCCGGGACAGGGAGAATACGAGCAGTACTTC	CASSDPGQGEYEQYF
TRBV6-4	TRBD2	-	TRBJ2-1	TGTGCCAGCAGTGTTAGCGGGGCGGGGGAGGACAATGAGCAGTTCTTC	CASSVSGAGEDNEQFF
TRBV5-1	-	-	TRBJ1-6	TGCGCCAGCAGCTTCGGTAATTCACCCCTCCACTTT	CASSFGNSPLHF
TRBV2	TRBD1	-	TRBJ2-7	TGTGCCAGCAGGCCGGACAGGGGCTACGAGCAGTACTTC	CASRPDRGYEQYF
TRBV27	-	-	TRBJ2-2	TGTGCCAGCAGTTTTTATCAGGGGAACACCGGGGAGCTGTTTTTT	CASSFYQGNTGELFF
TRBV5-5	TRBD1	-	TRBJ2-7	TGTGCCAGCATCCCCGGGACAGGGGCCTACGAGCAGTACTTC	CASIPGTGAYEQYF
TRBV19	TRBD1	-	TRBJ1-1	TGTGCCACCCAACCCCGGGACAGGACCACTGAAGCTTTCTTT	CATQPRDRTTEAFF
TRBV6-5	TRBD1	-	TRBJ2-5	TGTGCCAGCAGTTACGAGGGACAGTTCCAAGAGACCCAGTACTTC	CASSYEGQFQETQYF
TRBV7-6	-	-	TRBJ1-1	TGTGCCAGCAGCTTAGAAATATCGGCTGAAGCTTTCTTT	CASSLEISAEAFF
TRBV30	-	-	TRBJ2-7	TGTGCCTGGAGTGGAACGGACAGCTCCTACGAGCAGTACTTC	CAWSGTDSSYEQYF
TRBV5-1	TRBD1	-	TRBJ2-5	TGCGCCAGCAGCCAAGGACAGGGCGGAGAGACCCAGTACTTC	CASSQGQGGETQYF
TRBV9	TRBD1	-	TRBJ2-2	TGTGCCAGCAGCGTAAGCCCCGACAGGGACGCGAACACCGGGGAGCTGTTTTTT	CASSVSPDRDANTGELFF
TRBV3-1/TRBV3-2	-	-	TRBJ2-3	TGTGCCAGCAGCCAAGATCTAGCGTCCTACACAGATACGCAGTATTTT	CASSQDLASYTDTQYF
TRBV6-5	TRBD1	-	TRBJ2-1	TGTGCCAGCAGTTTACAGGGGGGCACCTACAATGAGCAGTTCTTC	CASSLQGGTYNEQFF
TRBV5-1	-	-	TRBJ1-3	TGCGCCAGCAGCTTGGGGCCACCCTCTGGAAACACCATATATTTT	CASSLGPPSGNTIYF
TRBV10-1	-	-	TRBJ2-3	TGCGCCAGCAGTCGAGGTGAAGGGCAGTATTTT	CASSRGEGQYF
TRBV7-9	TRBD2	-	TRBJ2-3	TGTGCCAGCAGTCGTAGCGGGGGCGGAGCAGATACGCAGTATTTT	CASSRSGGGADTQYF
TRBV9	TRBD1	-	TRBJ1-1	TGTGCCAGCAGCCGGACAGGGAACATGAACACTGAAGCTTTCTTT	CASSRTGNMNTEAFF
TRBV25-1	TRBD2	-	TRBJ2-2	TGTGCCAGCAGTGAAATGGGGGGGACCGGGGAGCTGTTTTTT	CASSEMGGTGELFF
TRBV12-3/TRBV12-4	-	-	TRBJ2-7	TGTGCCAGCAGTTTTGCCCTGAGCTACGAGCAGTACTTC	CASSFALSYEQYF
TRBV30	TRBD1	-	TRBJ1-5	TGTGCCTGGAGACACAGGGGGGACCAGCCCCAGCATTTT	CAWRHRGDQPQHF